Below, 18 T cell receptor beta chains from the same sample are listed, as sequenced in a study of blood T cell repertoires in COVID-19. Measured with immunoSEQ multiplex PCR; TCRdb has only the in-frame clones, and not every one. The sample records 60,000 to 75,000 clones, 85% to 90% being singletons. Material: peripheral blood. The receptors were gathered from an older man with active COVID-19.

The V gene is TRBV7-9, the J gene TRBJ2-1; 11 bases map to TRBD2. The CDR3 length is 14 residues. Germline assignment: CDR1 SEHNR and CDR2 FQNEAQ (reference sequence). Trimming took 5 bases from V and 5 from J; bases not matched to a gene: 2. The CDR3 protein is CASSRTSGHNEQFF. For the CDR3, the DNA is TGTGCCAGCAGCAGGACTAGCGGGCACAATGAGCAGTTCTTC.

This chain uses TRBV27 with TRBJ1-4, with TRBD1 as a possible D gene (5 bases). Looked up from germline, CDR1 is MNHEY and CDR2 is SMNVEV (reference sequence). The CDR3 totals 15 residues. V was shortened by 5 bases and J by 8 bases, with 18 bases between the two germline ends. CDR3 nucleotide sequence: TGTGCCAGCAGTGGGGACCGGGGGGGAACGGAAAAACTGTTTTTT. Encoded protein: CASSGDRGGTEKLFF.

The V call is TRBV3-1 (or the pseudogene TRBV3-2), the J call TRBJ2-3, with a possible D match to TRBD1 (5 bases). In germline, CDR1 is LGHDT, CDR2 YNNKEL (reference sequence). Deletions cut 1 base from V and 4 bases from J, with 15 bases between. CDR3 length: 16 residues. The CDR3 sequence: CASSQVGQGSADTQYF. CDR3 DNA sequence: TGTGCCAGCAGCCAAGTGGGGCAGGGATCGGCAGATACGCAGTATTTT.

Of note for this clone: Germline and junction disagree at one end, which may indicate a read error. The chain uses TRBV28 and TRBJ1-1; D not certain. This CDR3 is 8 amino acids long. Germline V gene sequence: CDR1 MDHEN, CDR2 SYDVKM. Here the CDR3 DNA reads TGTGCCAGCCCTCCAGGCACCTTT. This sequence encodes CASPPGTF.

The rearrangement links TRBV13 to TRBJ2-7; 14 bases fit TRBD2. The CDR3 consists of 14 residues. Trimming removed 5 bases from V and 6 bases from J; junction bases left unmatched: 3. Germline CDR1 reads PRHDT; CDR2 reads FYEKMQ (reference sequence). The CDR3 DNA follows: TGTGCCAGCAGCAGGGGACTAGCGGGAGCCGAGCAGTACTTC. It specifies CASSRGLAGAEQYF.

This clone was detected once. This chain joins TRBV27 and TRBJ2-7, with TRBD2 identical over 7 bases. The V gene end was trimmed by 4 bases and the J gene end by 2 bases; junction bases not matched to a gene: 11. The CDR3 covers 16 residues. Germline V gives CDR1 MNHEY, CDR2 SMNVEV (reference sequence). The CDR3 sequence is CASSSALSSGPYEQYF. The CDR3 DNA reads as TGTGCCAGCAGTTCCGCCCTATCTAGCGGCCCCTACGAGCAGTACTTC.

This chain links TRBV30 with TRBJ2-7; tentative D call: TRBD1 (5 bases). The germline V gene encodes CDR1 GTSNPN and CDR2 SVGIG (reference sequence). Trimming removed 0 bases from V and 0 bases from J, with 9 bases in between. This CDR3 comprises 14 residues. In DNA form, the CDR3 reads TGTGCCTGGAGTGTTTGGGGCAGCTCCTACGAGCAGTACTTC. Residues: CAWSVWGSSYEQYF.

V usage is TRBV5-1 and J usage is TRBJ2-2; D gene uncertain. The germline V gene has CDR1 SGHRS and CDR2 YFSETQ. V shed 0 bases and J shed 4 bases, with 13 bases lying between them. This CDR3 is 16 amino acids long. The CDR3 reads CASSLARQVTTGELFF. CDR3 DNA sequence: TGCGCCAGCAGCTTGGCCCGGCAGGTCACCACCGGGGAGCTGTTTTTT.

With regard to this clone: Relative to the germline gene, one junction end is altered; a read error may explain this. The gene calls are TRBV7-7 and TRBJ2-7; D gene unclear. Per the germline V gene, CDR1 is SSHAT and CDR2 is FNYEAQ (reference sequence). This CDR3 is built from 15 residues. This CDR3 is CASSLAVGGTYEQYF. The DNA of the CDR3 is TGTGCTAGCAGCTTAGCAGTCGGCGGCACCTACGAGCAGTACTTC.

This clone was seen only once. This chain uses TRBV12-2 with TRBJ1-3; no check of the table's D call, TRBD1, against the DNA was made. TRBV12-2 is given as a pseudogene. The CDR3 loop spans 14 amino acids. This CDR3 is CASRPGGSGNTIYF. DNA of the CDR3: TGTGCAAGTCGCCCAGGGGGCTCTGGAAACACCATATATTTT.

The chain recombines TRBV19 with TRBJ1-3; D perhaps matches TRBD1 (5 bases). The CDR3 covers 15 residues. CDR1 is LNHDA and CDR2 is SQIVND in the germline V gene (reference sequence). Trimming took 7 bases from V and 0 from J, leaving 13 bases between them. The DNA for the CDR3 is TGTGCCAGTACTACAAAGGGGCTCTCTGGAAACACCATATATTTT. Protein sequence: CASTTKGLSGNTIYF.

The chain combines TRBV28 with TRBJ1-4; D may be TRBD1 (6 bases). Germline V gives CDR1 MDHEN, CDR2 SYDVKM. The V end lost 6 bases, the J end lost 10 bases, and 21 bases lay between the germline ends. There are 15 residues in the CDR3. As DNA, the CDR3 is TGTGCCAGCAGGGGTCCCGGGACACAAGGTGGAAAACTGTTTTTT. Translating it yields CASRGPGTQGGKLFF.

The CDR3 DNA follows: TGCGCCAGCAGCTTGTGGGGGAGGGCCTTCCCGCACGGCACAGATACGCAGTATTTT. It translates to CASSLWGRAFPHGTDTQYF. This chain uses TRBV5-1 with TRBJ2-3; 7 bases line up with TRBD2. V shed 1 base and J 1 base; nucleotides not matched to a gene: 15. Germline CDR1 and CDR2: SGHRS and YFSETQ. The CDR3 totals 19 residues.

This rearrangement joins TRBV29-1 to TRBJ2-7, with D unresolved. The CDR3 consists of 12 residues. Germline loops: CDR1 SQVTM, CDR2 ANQGSEA. Trimming pared 5 bases from V and 2 bases from J, leaving 10 bases between. The CDR3 DNA reads as TGCAGCGTTCCCCTTGGCCCCTACGAGCAGTACTTC. Translated, it gives CSVPLGPYEQYF.

The chain joins TRBV4-1 to TRBJ1-2; D not resolved. Germline CDR1 MGHRA, CDR2 YSYEKL. V lost 4 bases and J lost 1, with 7 bases in between. The CDR3 is 13 amino acids. CDR3 residues: CASSRARNYGYTF. The CDR3 DNA follows: TGCGCCAGCAGCCGGGCACGTAACTATGGCTACACCTTC.

V is TRBV6-5 and J is TRBJ2-1; the match to TRBD2 covers 16 bases. The germline V gene has CDR1 MNHEY and CDR2 SVGAGI. CDR3 length: 16 residues. V was clipped by 2 bases and J by 9 bases; unmatched bases: 4. CDR3 sequence reads: CASSYGTSGRGGEQFF. In nucleotides, the CDR3 is TGTGCCAGCAGTTACGGGACTAGCGGGAGGGGGGGTGAGCAGTTCTTC.

V is TRBV19 and J is TRBJ2-3, with 12 bases aligning to TRBD2. Germline V lookup: CDR1 LNHDA, CDR2 SQIVND (reference sequence). The V and J ends lost 7 bases and 3 bases, in that order; junction bases with no gene match: 14. This CDR3 spans 18 amino acids. The CDR3 sequence: CASTPGASGRAGTDTQYF. CDR3 DNA: TGTGCCAGTACCCCGGGGGCTAGCGGGAGGGCGGGTACAGATACGCAGTATTTT.

The chain is built from TRBV3-1 (or the pseudogene TRBV3-2) and TRBJ2-1; D unresolved. The germline V and J ends were trimmed by 0 bases and 0 bases, with 6 bases remaining between them. This CDR3 region has 15 residues. In germline, CDR1 is LGHDT, CDR2 YNNKEL (reference sequence). CDR3 loop: CASSQDTSSYNEQFF. Written as DNA, the CDR3 is TGTGCCAGCAGCCAAGATACCAGCTCCTACAATGAGCAGTTCTTC.